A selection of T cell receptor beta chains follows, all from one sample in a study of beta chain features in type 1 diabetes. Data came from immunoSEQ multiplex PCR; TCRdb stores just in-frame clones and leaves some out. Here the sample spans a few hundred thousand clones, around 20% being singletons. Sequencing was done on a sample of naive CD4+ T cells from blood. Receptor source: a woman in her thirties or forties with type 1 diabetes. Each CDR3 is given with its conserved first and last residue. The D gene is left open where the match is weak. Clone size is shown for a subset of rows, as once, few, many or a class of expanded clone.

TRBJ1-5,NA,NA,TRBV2,CASSGTGDSNQPQHF,TGTGCCAGCAGTGGGACGGGGGATAGCAATCAGCCCCAGCATTTT
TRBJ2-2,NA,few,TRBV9,CASRWGGNTGELFF,TGTGCCAGTCGATGGGGGGGCAACACCGGGGAGCTGTTTTTT
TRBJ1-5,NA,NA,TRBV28,CASSFGGYSNQPQHF,TGTGCCAGCAGTTTTGGAGGGTATAGCAATCAGCCCCAGCATTTT
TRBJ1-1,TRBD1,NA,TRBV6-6,CASSYNQGATEAFF,TGTGCCAGCAGTTATAATCAGGGGGCAACTGAAGCTTTCTTT
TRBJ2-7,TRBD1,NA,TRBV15,CATSRPGQTYEQYF,TGTGCCACCAGCAGGCCGGGACAGACCTACGAGCAGTACTTC
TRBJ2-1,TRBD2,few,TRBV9,CASSARGLARHEQFF,TGTGCCAGCAGCGCGAGGGGACTAGCGAGACATGAGCAGTTCTTC
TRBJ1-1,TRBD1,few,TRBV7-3,CASSRGPPPNTEAFF,TGTGCCAGCAGCAGGGGGCCTCCCCCGAACACTGAAGCTTTCTTT
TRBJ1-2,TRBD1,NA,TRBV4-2,CASSSQGQAGYGYTF,TGTGCCAGCAGCAGTCAGGGACAGGCAGGCTATGGCTACACCTTC
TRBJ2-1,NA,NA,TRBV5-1,CASSLTGYEQFF,TGCGCCAGCAGCTTAACAGGGTATGAGCAGTTCTTC
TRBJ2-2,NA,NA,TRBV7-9,CASSYTGANTGELFF,TGTGCCAGCAGCTATACAGGAGCGAACACCGGGGAGCTGTTTTTT
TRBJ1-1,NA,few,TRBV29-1,CSVEGVNTEAFF,TGCAGCGTTGAAGGCGTGAACACTGAAGCTTTCTTT
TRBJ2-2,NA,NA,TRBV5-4,CASSSLQDFTGELFF,TGTGCCAGCAGCTCCCTTCAAGACTTCACCGGGGAGCTGTTTTTT
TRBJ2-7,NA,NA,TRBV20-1,CSAQGNYEQYF,TGCAGTGCCCAGGGTAACTACGAGCAGTACTTC
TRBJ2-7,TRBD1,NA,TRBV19,CASSPQGQGRYEQYF,TGTGCCAGTAGTCCACAGGGACAGGGGAGGTACGAGCAGTACTTC
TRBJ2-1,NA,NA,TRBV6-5,CASSSGGGHYNEQFF,TGTGCCAGCAGTTCTGGGGGGGGGCACTACAATGAGCAGTTCTTC
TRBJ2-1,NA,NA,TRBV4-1,CASSPYRTSYNEQFF,TGCGCCAGCAGCCCGTACAGGACCTCCTACAATGAGCAGTTCTTC
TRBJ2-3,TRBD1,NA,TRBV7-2,CASSGQGETDTQYF,TGTGCCAGCAGCGGACAGGGGGAGACAGATACGCAGTATTTT
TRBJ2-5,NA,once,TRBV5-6,CASSFYNRHETQYF,TGTGCCAGCAGCTTCTACAACAGGCACGAGACCCAGTACTTC
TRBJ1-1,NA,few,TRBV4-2,CASSQDSSGLSPAFF,TGTGCCAGCAGCCAAGATAGTAGCGGGCTCTCTCCAGCTTTCTTT
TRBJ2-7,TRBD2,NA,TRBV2,CASSEGLSYEQYF,TGTGCCAGCAGTGAGGGACTATCCTACGAGCAGTACTTC
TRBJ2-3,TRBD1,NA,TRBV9,CASTYRDSLSTDTQYF,TGTGCCAGCACCTACCGGGACAGCCTTAGCACAGATACGCAGTATTTT
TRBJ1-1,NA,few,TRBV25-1,CASSENTNTEAFF,TGTGCCAGCAGTGAAAACACGAACACTGAAGCTTTCTTT
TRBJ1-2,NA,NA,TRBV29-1,CSVEDGTQGIGYTF,TGCAGCGTTGAAGACGGGACCCAGGGGATTGGCTACACCTTC
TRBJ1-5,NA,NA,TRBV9,CASSVGLRSNQPQHF,TGTGCCAGCAGCGTAGGACTCCGTAGCAATCAGCCCCAGCATTTT
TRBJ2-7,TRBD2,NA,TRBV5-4,CASSPSGRGEQYF,TGTGCCAGCAGCCCTAGCGGGAGGGGCGAGCAGTACTTC
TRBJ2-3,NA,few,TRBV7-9,CASSRPSRTTDTQYF,TGTGCCAGCAGTCGACCTAGCCGAACAACAGATACGCAGTATTTT
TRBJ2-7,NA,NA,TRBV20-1,CSARGGSEQYF,TGCAGTGCTAGGGGGGGATCAGAGCAGTACTTC
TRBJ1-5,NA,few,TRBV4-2,CASSQEEGYQPQHF,TGTGCCAGCAGCCAGGAGGAGGGCTATCAGCCCCAGCATTTT
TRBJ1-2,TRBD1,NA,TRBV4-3,CASSQDRVYGYTF,TGCGCCAGCAGTCAAGACAGGGTCTATGGCTACACCTTC
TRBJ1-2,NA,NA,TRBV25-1,CASSDPGRVYGYTF,TGTGCCAGCAGTGACCCCGGCAGGGTCTATGGCTACACCTTC